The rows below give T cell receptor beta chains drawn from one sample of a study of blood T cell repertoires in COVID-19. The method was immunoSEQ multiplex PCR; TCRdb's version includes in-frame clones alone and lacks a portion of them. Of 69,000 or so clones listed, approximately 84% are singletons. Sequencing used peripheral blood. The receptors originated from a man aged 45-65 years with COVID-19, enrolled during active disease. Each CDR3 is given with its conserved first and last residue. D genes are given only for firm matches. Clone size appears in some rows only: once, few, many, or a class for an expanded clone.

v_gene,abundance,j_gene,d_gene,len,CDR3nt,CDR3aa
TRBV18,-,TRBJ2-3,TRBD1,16,TGTGCCAGCTCACCACAAATCGGGACAGTCCTAGATACGCAGTATTTT,CASSPQIGTVLDTQYF
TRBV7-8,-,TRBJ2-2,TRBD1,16,TGTGCCAGCCAAAGGACAGGGGGTTCGTACACCGGGGAGCTGTTTTTT,CASQRTGGSYTGELFF
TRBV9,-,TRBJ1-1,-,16,TGTGCCAGCAGCGTAGGCGGGTCAGGACTGAACACTGAAGCTTTCTTT,CASSVGGSGLNTEAFF
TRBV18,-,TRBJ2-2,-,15,TGTGCCAGCTCACCATCCAGGGCGAACACCGGGGAGCTGTTTTTT,CASSPSRANTGELFF
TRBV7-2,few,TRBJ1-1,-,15,TGTGCCAGCAGCTTTTTGGGGGGTGGGAACACTGAAGCTTTCTTT,CASSFLGGGNTEAFF
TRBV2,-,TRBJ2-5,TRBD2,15,TGTGCCAGCAGTAATATAGCGGGGGATCAAGAGACCCAGTACTTC,CASSNIAGDQETQYF
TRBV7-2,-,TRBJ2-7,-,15,TGTGCCAGCAGCTCGAGGGGGACAACTGAACGTGAGCAGTACTTC,CASSSRGTTEREQYF
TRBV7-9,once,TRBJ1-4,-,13,TGTGCCAGCGCGGGGCGGACGTTCGAAAAACTGTTTTTT,CASAGRTFEKLFF
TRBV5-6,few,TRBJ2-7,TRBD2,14,TGTGCCAGCAGCTTGGCGGGGGGGATCAACGAGCAGTACTTC,CASSLAGGINEQYF
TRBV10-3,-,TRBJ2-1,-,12,TGTGCCATCAGTGAGTCCGGCAATGAGCAGTTCTTC,CAISESGNEQFF
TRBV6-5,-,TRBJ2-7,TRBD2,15,TGTGCCAGCAGCCCGGCGACTAGCGGTGCATACGAGCAGTACTTC,CASSPATSGAYEQYF
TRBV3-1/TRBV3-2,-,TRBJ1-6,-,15,TGTGCCAGCAGCCTTGGACTGATCTATAATTCACCCCTCCACTTT,CASSLGLIYNSPLHF
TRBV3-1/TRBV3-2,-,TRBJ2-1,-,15,TGTGCCAGCAGCCAGGGAGTTAGCTCCTACAATGAGCAGTTCTTC,CASSQGVSSYNEQFF
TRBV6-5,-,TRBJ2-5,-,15,TGTGCCAGCAGTTACTCGGAGGCGGCACAAGAGACCCAGTACTTC,CASSYSEAAQETQYF
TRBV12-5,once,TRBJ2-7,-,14,TGTGCTAGTGCCGACAACGGCACCCCCTACGAGCAGTACTTC,CASADNGTPYEQYF
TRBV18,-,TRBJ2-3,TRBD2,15,TGTGCCAGCGGACCTCGACTAGCGGAGTTATATATGCAGTATTTT,CASGPRLAELYMQYF
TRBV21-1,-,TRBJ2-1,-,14,TGTGCCAGCAGCAAAAGGCCGGGGGAGAATGAGCAGTTCTTC,CASSKRPGENEQFF
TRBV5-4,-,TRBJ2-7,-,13,TGTGCCAGCAGCTTGGTACACGACTACGAGCAGTACTTC,CASSLVHDYEQYF
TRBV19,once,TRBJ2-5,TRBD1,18,TGTGCCAGTAGTATTGGGGCAGGGGGCGCACAGGGGGGAGAGACCCAGTACTTC,CASSIGAGGAQGGETQYF
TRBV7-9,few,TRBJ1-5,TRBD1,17,TGTGCCAGCAGCTTAACCAAGGGGACAGGACTGGATCAGCCCCAGCATTTT,CASSLTKGTGLDQPQHF
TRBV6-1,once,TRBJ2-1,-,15,TGTGCCAGCAGTGAAGCGCACGACAGCTACAATGAGCAGTTCTTC,CASSEAHDSYNEQFF
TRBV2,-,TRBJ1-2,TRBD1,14,TGTGCCAGCAGCAGACAGGGAAAGGGCTATGGCTACACCTTC,CASSRQGKGYGYTF
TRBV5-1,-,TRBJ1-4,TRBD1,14,TGCGCCAGCAGCTTGGGACAGGGTCCCGAAAAACTGTTTTTT,CASSLGQGPEKLFF
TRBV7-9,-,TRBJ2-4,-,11,TGTGCCAGCAGCCCGAAAAACATTCAGTACTTC,CASSPKNIQYF
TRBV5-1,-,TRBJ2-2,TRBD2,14,TGCGCCAGCAGCTTAGCCGGACTAGCCGGGGAGCTGTTTTTT,CASSLAGLAGELFF
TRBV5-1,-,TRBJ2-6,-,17,TGCGCCAGCAGCGGTGGGGGCTCGGAGTCTGGGGCCAACGTCCTGACTTTC,CASSGGGSESGANVLTF
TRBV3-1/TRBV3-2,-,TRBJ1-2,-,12,TGTGCCAGCAGCGCCCAGGGATACGGCTACACCTTC,CASSAQGYGYTF
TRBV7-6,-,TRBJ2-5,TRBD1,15,TGTGCCAGCAGCTTAGGCAGGGGGCACCAAGAGACCCAGTACTTC,CASSLGRGHQETQYF
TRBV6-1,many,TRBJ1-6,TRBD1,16,TGTGCCAGCAGTGAACGTCGTCCAGGGGGCGGGTCACCCCTCCACTTT,CASSERRPGGGSPLHF
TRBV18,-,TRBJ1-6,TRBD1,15,TGTGCCAGCTCACCCCAAGACAGGGGTAATTCACCCCTCCACTTT,CASSPQDRGNSPLHF
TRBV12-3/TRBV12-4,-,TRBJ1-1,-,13,TGTGCCAGCATCCGAACACCGAACACTGAAGCTTTCTTT,CASIRTPNTEAFF
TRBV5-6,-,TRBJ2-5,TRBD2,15,TGTGCCAGCAGCTCAGCGGGGGGGAACCAAGAGACCCAGTACTTC,CASSSAGGNQETQYF
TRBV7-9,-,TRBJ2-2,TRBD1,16,TGTGCCAGCAGCTCCTCCGGGACAGGACCAACCGGGGAGCTGTTTTTT,CASSSSGTGPTGELFF
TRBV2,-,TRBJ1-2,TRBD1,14,TGTGCCAGCAGTGCCGGACAGGGATCCTATGGCTACACCTTC,CASSAGQGSYGYTF
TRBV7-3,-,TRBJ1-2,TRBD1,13,TGTGCCAGCAGCTTAGGGACAGGGAACGGCTACACCTTC,CASSLGTGNGYTF
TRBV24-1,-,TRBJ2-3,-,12,TGTGCCACCAGTGGGGCCACAGATACGCAGTATTTT,CATSGATDTQYF
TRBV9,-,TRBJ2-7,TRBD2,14,TGTGCCAGCAGCCCCCGTCCTAGCGGCTACGAGCAGTACTTC,CASSPRPSGYEQYF
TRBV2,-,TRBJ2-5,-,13,TGTGCCAGCAGTACAAGCGTCGGGGAGACCCAGTACTTC,CASSTSVGETQYF
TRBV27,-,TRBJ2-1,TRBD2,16,TGTGCCAGCAGTTCCTGGACTAGCGGGGAGAACAATGAGCAGTTCTTC,CASSSWTSGENNEQFF
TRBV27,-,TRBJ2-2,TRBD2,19,TGTGCCAGCAGTTTGGCGGGAATGGGACTAGCGGGGCCCAGCGGGGAGCTGTTTTTT,CASSLAGMGLAGPSGELFF
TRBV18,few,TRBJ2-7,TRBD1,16,TGTGCCAGCTCACCGGCCCTGGGACAGGGGGCCTACGAGCAGTACTTC,CASSPALGQGAYEQYF
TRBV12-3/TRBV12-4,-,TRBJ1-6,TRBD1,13,TGTGCCACCGGGAGGGACAGTAATTCACCCCTCCACTTT,CATGRDSNSPLHF
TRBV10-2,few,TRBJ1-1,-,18,TGCGCCAGCAGTGATGGCATGAAGGACACCTTTCTTAGCACTGAAGCTTTCTTT,CASSDGMKDTFLSTEAFF
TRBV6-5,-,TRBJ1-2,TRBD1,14,TGTGCCAGCATACAGCGGGACAGGTTTATTAGCTACACCTTC,CASIQRDRFISYTF
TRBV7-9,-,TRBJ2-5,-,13,TGTGCCAGCAGCCCACAGGGTCAAGAGACCCAGTACTTC,CASSPQGQETQYF
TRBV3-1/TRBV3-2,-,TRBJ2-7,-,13,TGTGCCAGCAGCCAAGAGGCTTCCTACGAGCAGTACTTC,CASSQEASYEQYF
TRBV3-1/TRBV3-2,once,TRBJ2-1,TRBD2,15,TGTGCCAGCAGCGCAACTAGCGGGGGGGACAATGAGCAGTTCTTC,CASSATSGGDNEQFF
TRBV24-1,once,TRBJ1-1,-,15,TGTGCCACCAGTCCGGGGGACCTTATGAACACTGAAGCTTTCTTT,CATSPGDLMNTEAFF
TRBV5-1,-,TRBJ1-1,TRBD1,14,TGCGCCAGCAGCCCCGACAGGGCGAACACTGAAGCTTTCTTT,CASSPDRANTEAFF
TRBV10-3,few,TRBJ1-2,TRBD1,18,TGTGCCATCAGGTCCCGGGACAGGGGGCGGCAATCCCTCTATGGCTACACCTTC,CAIRSRDRGRQSLYGYTF
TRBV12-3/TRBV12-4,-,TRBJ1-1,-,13,TGTGCCAGCAGTTTTCGGGAGAACACTGAAGCTTTCTTT,CASSFRENTEAFF
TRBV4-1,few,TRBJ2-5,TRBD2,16,TGCGCCAGCAGCCTACAAGCGGGGGGGCCGTTTGAGACCCAGTACTTC,CASSLQAGGPFETQYF
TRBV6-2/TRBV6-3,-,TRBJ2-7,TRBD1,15,TGTGCCAGCAGTTACAGGGGACAGGGCCCCCTCGAGCAGTACTTC,CASSYRGQGPLEQYF
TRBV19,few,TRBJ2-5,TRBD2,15,TGTGCCAGTAGGCAGACTAGCATCAGCCAAGAGACCCAGTACTTC,CASRQTSISQETQYF
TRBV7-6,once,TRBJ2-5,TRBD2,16,TGTGCCAGCAGCTTAGGTGGCGGGGGGGCCGGGGAGACCCAGTACTTC,CASSLGGGGAGETQYF
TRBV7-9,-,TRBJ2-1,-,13,TGTGCCAGCAGCGGGGCCACCTACAATGAGCAGTTCTTC,CASSGATYNEQFF
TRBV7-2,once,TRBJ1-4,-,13,TGTGCCAGCAGCCCGCGGATTAATGAAAAACTGTTTTTT,CASSPRINEKLFF
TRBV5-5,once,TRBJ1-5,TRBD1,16,TGTGCCAGCAGCTTACAGGGGGCGGTTAACAATCAGCCCCAGCATTTT,CASSLQGAVNNQPQHF
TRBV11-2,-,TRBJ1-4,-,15,TGTGCCAGCAGCCCGGTCTGGGCGACTAATGAAAAACTGTTTTTT,CASSPVWATNEKLFF